Listed here are 5 T cell receptor beta chains from one sample, sequenced in a study of blood T cell repertoires in COVID-19. Generated by immunoSEQ multiplex PCR, the TCRdb table keeps only in-frame clones and is missing some. This sample has about 37,000 clones; 87% occur once, and the top ten carry 7.2%. The sequencing input was peripheral blood. The source of these receptors is a human donor in a cohort sampled during active COVID-19.

The chain has TRBV15 and TRBJ1-5; no reliable D call. CDR1 and CDR2 from the germline V gene are LNHNV and YYDKDF (reference sequence). V was pared by 1 base and J by 6 bases, with 7 bases between. CDR3 size: 13 residues. In DNA form, the CDR3 reads TGTGCCACCAGCAGAGGAGGGTCTCAGCCCCAGCATTTT. Encoded protein: CATSRGGSQPQHF.

The genes are TRBV6-6 and TRBJ1-5; perhaps TRBD1 as D (5 bases). V lost 5 bases and J lost 0, with 8 bases in between. The CDR3 is made up of 14 amino acids. The germline V gene encodes CDR1 MNHNY and CDR2 SVGAGI (reference sequence). The CDR3 sequence is CASSIRVSNQPQHF. The CDR3 DNA reads as TGTGCCAGCAGTATCAGGGTTAGCAATCAGCCCCAGCATTTT.

The V gene is TRBV13, the J gene TRBJ2-3; 13 positions match TRBD2. The CDR3 spans 17 residues. CDR1 is PRHDT and CDR2 is FYEKMQ in the germline V gene (reference sequence). J gave up 3 bases and V 1 base, and 4 bases lay outside the gene matches. This chain's CDR3 is CASSLVGLAGVTDTQYF. In DNA form, the CDR3 reads TGTGCCAGCAGCTTAGTAGGACTAGCGGGAGTGACAGATACGCAGTATTTT.

This chain uses TRBV9 with TRBJ2-3, with D possibly being TRBD2 (6 bases). The CDR3 is 15 amino acids. Trimming removed 0 bases from V and 1 base from J, with 9 bases in between. CDR1 and CDR2 (germline): SGDLS, YYNGEE. In nucleotides, the CDR3 is TGTGCCAGCAGCGTAGCGGCTAGCGGCACAGATACGCAGTATTTT. Its translation is CASSVAASGTDTQYF.

The chain combines TRBV19 with TRBJ1-1; 7 bases agree with TRBD1. Germline V CDR1 and CDR2: LNHDA, SQIVND (reference sequence). The CDR3 is 15 residues long. The V segment lost 5 bases and the J segment 4 bases; nucleotides outside the gene matches: 10. CDR3 nucleotides: TGTGCCAGTAGTCGGACAGGCCTCTTCGGCACTGAAGCTTTCTTT. The encoded protein is CASSRTGLFGTEAFF.